The rows below give T cell receptor beta chains drawn from one sample of a study of OX40 agonist ivuxolimab in advanced cancers. The repertoire was sequenced with immunoSEQ multiplex PCR; TCRdb's copy has only in-frame clones and lacks some. The table records over 80,000 clones, about four fifths of them present only once. Source: CD4+ or CD8+ T cells sorted from blood, taken in a trial of the OX40 agonist ivuxolimab. The receptors shown here come from an adult with an advanced solid tumor such as melanoma, head and neck, liver or kidney cancer. Each CDR3 is given with its conserved first and last residue. The order of the fields is clone size, J gene, V gene, D gene, CDR3 protein, CDR3 DNA. A D gene is named only where the DNA matches it firmly. Expanded clones get a size class; other rows say once, few or many, or leave the size out.

abundance: few; j_gene: TRBJ2-7; v_gene: TRBV27; d_gene: TRBD1; CDR3aa: CASRPIDRGGDEQYF; CDR3nt: TGTGCCAGCAGACCAATCGACAGGGGAGGCGACGAGCAGTACTTC
abundance: -; j_gene: TRBJ2-5; v_gene: TRBV7-3; d_gene: TRBD1; CDR3aa: CASSFYRGEQETQYF; CDR3nt: TGTGCCAGCAGCTTTTACAGGGGGGAACAAGAGACCCAGTACTTC
abundance: -; j_gene: TRBJ2-3; v_gene: TRBV19; d_gene: -; CDR3aa: CASSIIGPTSGTDTQYF; CDR3nt: TGTGCCAGTAGTATTATAGGCCCTACTTCTGGCACAGATACGCAGTATTTT
abundance: -; j_gene: TRBJ2-7; v_gene: TRBV10-3; d_gene: TRBD2; CDR3aa: CAISESQRGGAGEQYF; CDR3nt: TGTGCCATCAGTGAGTCACAACGGGGGGGGGCCGGAGAGCAGTACTTC
abundance: few; j_gene: TRBJ1-2; v_gene: TRBV6-1; d_gene: TRBD1; CDR3aa: CASSERDPRQGGGYTF; CDR3nt: TGTGCCAGCAGTGAACGGGACCCAAGACAGGGTGGAGGCTACACCTTC
abundance: -; j_gene: TRBJ2-7; v_gene: TRBV19; d_gene: TRBD1; CDR3aa: CASSALTGAYEQYF; CDR3nt: TGTGCCAGTAGTGCACTGACAGGGGCCTACGAGCAGTACTTC
abundance: -; j_gene: TRBJ2-1; v_gene: TRBV11-2; d_gene: TRBD2; CDR3aa: CASSHNSGGAPEQFF; CDR3nt: TGTGCCAGCAGCCACAATAGCGGGGGGGCACCTGAGCAGTTCTTC
abundance: -; j_gene: TRBJ2-2; v_gene: TRBV4-1; d_gene: -; CDR3aa: CASSQAVGGELFF; CDR3nt: TGCGCCAGCAGCCAAGCTGTGGGCGGGGAGCTGTTTTTT
abundance: -; j_gene: TRBJ1-1; v_gene: TRBV30; d_gene: -; CDR3aa: CAWSFGRTEAFF; CDR3nt: TGTGCCTGGAGTTTCGGGAGGACTGAAGCTTTCTTT
abundance: -; j_gene: TRBJ2-7; v_gene: TRBV10-3; d_gene: -; CDR3aa: CATQEGGLDREQYF; CDR3nt: TGTGCCACACAGGAGGGGGGCCTCGATCGGGAGCAGTACTTC
abundance: -; j_gene: TRBJ2-3; v_gene: TRBV5-1; d_gene: TRBD1; CDR3aa: CASRSGTGWADTQYF; CDR3nt: TGCGCCAGCAGGTCAGGGACAGGATGGGCAGATACGCAGTATTTT
abundance: -; j_gene: TRBJ2-3; v_gene: TRBV7-8; d_gene: -; CDR3aa: CASSFLSTTSTDTQYF; CDR3nt: TGTGCCAGCAGCTTTCTGAGCACGACAAGCACAGATACGCAGTATTTT
abundance: -; j_gene: TRBJ2-7; v_gene: TRBV7-8; d_gene: TRBD1; CDR3aa: CASSRTGTGGSGGVFDHEQYF; CDR3nt: TGTGCCAGCAGCCGTACCGGGACAGGGGGCTCGGGGGGAGTTTTTGACCACGAGCAGTACTTC
abundance: -; j_gene: TRBJ2-7; v_gene: TRBV29-1; d_gene: TRBD1; CDR3aa: CSVRDSPFGEQYF; CDR3nt: TGCAGCGTCCGGGACAGCCCCTTTGGGGAGCAGTACTTC
abundance: once; j_gene: TRBJ1-3; v_gene: TRBV2; d_gene: TRBD1; CDR3aa: CASSRDRVSGNTIYF; CDR3nt: TGTGCCAGCAGCCGGGACAGGGTCTCTGGAAACACCATATATTTT
abundance: -; j_gene: TRBJ1-5; v_gene: TRBV30; d_gene: -; CDR3aa: CAWSETGNQPQHF; CDR3nt: TGTGCCTGGAGTGAGACAGGCAATCAGCCCCAGCATTTT
abundance: -; j_gene: TRBJ1-6; v_gene: TRBV19; d_gene: -; CDR3aa: CASSYDSYNSPLHF; CDR3nt: TGTGCCAGTAGTTATGACTCCTATAATTCACCCCTCCACTTT
abundance: once; j_gene: TRBJ2-1; v_gene: TRBV9; d_gene: -; CDR3aa: CASSTDHRSSYNEQFF; CDR3nt: TGTGCCAGTTCGACAGATCATAGGAGCTCCTACAATGAGCAGTTCTTC
abundance: -; j_gene: TRBJ1-3; v_gene: TRBV2; d_gene: TRBD1; CDR3aa: CASSGGGGPGNTIYF; CDR3nt: TGTGCCAGCAGTGGGGGAGGGGGCCCTGGAAACACCATATATTTT
abundance: -; j_gene: TRBJ1-4; v_gene: TRBV25-1; d_gene: -; CDR3aa: CASSDSLATNEKLFF; CDR3nt: TGTGCCAGCAGTGACAGTTTGGCGACTAATGAAAAACTGTTTTTT
abundance: -; j_gene: TRBJ2-3; v_gene: TRBV6-6; d_gene: TRBD2; CDR3aa: CASTLTSGRDTQYF; CDR3nt: TGTGCCAGCACCCTGACTAGCGGGAGGGATACGCAGTATTTT
abundance: -; j_gene: TRBJ2-6; v_gene: TRBV14; d_gene: -; CDR3aa: CASSQRTYSGANVLTF; CDR3nt: TGTGCCAGCAGCCAACGGACCTACTCTGGGGCCAACGTCCTGACTTTC
abundance: -; j_gene: TRBJ1-6; v_gene: TRBV6-5; d_gene: -; CDR3aa: CASAGTSYNSPLHF; CDR3nt: TGTGCCAGCGCAGGGACTAGCTATAATTCACCCCTCCACTTT
abundance: once; j_gene: TRBJ2-5; v_gene: TRBV10-2; d_gene: -; CDR3aa: CASSGTSSWYQETQYF; CDR3nt: TGCGCCAGCAGCGGTACTAGTTCTTGGTACCAAGAGACCCAGTACTTC
abundance: once; j_gene: TRBJ2-2; v_gene: TRBV4-3; d_gene: TRBD1; CDR3aa: CASSQRQGNTGELFF; CDR3nt: TGCGCCAGCAGCCAAAGACAGGGAAACACCGGGGAGCTGTTTTTT
abundance: -; j_gene: TRBJ2-7; v_gene: TRBV19; d_gene: -; CDR3aa: CASTPSGDLTYEQYF; CDR3nt: TGTGCCAGTACACCCTCCGGGGACTTAACCTACGAGCAGTACTTC
abundance: -; j_gene: TRBJ2-1; v_gene: TRBV9; d_gene: -; CDR3aa: CASSGTNNEQFF; CDR3nt: TGTGCCAGCAGCGGTACAAACAATGAGCAGTTCTTC
abundance: once; j_gene: TRBJ1-5; v_gene: TRBV7-8; d_gene: -; CDR3aa: CASSLGRVGGQPQHF; CDR3nt: TGTGCCAGCAGCTTGGGAAGGGTGGGGGGTCAGCCCCAGCATTTT
abundance: -; j_gene: TRBJ2-3; v_gene: TRBV19; d_gene: TRBD1; CDR3aa: CASSDRGLRDTQYF; CDR3nt: TGTGCCAGTTCGGACAGGGGGCTGCGCGATACGCAGTATTTT
abundance: -; j_gene: TRBJ2-3; v_gene: TRBV7-6; d_gene: -; CDR3aa: CASSLVPGDTQYF; CDR3nt: TGTGCCAGCAGCTTAGTTCCCGGGGATACGCAGTATTTT
abundance: -; j_gene: TRBJ2-7; v_gene: TRBV14; d_gene: -; CDR3aa: CASSQGIGTTFSYEQYF; CDR3nt: TGTGCCAGCAGCCAAGGGATCGGGACCACCTTCTCCTACGAGCAGTACTTC
abundance: -; j_gene: TRBJ2-1; v_gene: TRBV5-1; d_gene: -; CDR3aa: CASSLSGSANEQFF; CDR3nt: TGCGCCAGCAGCTTGAGTGGGAGTGCAAATGAGCAGTTCTTC
abundance: -; j_gene: TRBJ1-1; v_gene: TRBV5-1; d_gene: -; CDR3aa: CASSFGRGGLNTEAFF; CDR3nt: TGCGCCAGCAGCTTCGGCCGGGGCGGATTGAACACTGAAGCTTTCTTT
abundance: -; j_gene: TRBJ2-3; v_gene: TRBV4-1; d_gene: -; CDR3aa: CASSQASDGRTDTQYF; CDR3nt: TGCGCCAGCAGCCAGGCTTCGGACGGACGCACAGATACGCAGTATTTT
abundance: -; j_gene: TRBJ1-1; v_gene: TRBV7-9; d_gene: TRBD1; CDR3aa: CASSPPRQGSLTEAFF; CDR3nt: TGTGCCAGCAGCCCCCCCCGACAGGGATCTCTCACTGAAGCTTTCTTT
abundance: -; j_gene: TRBJ1-4; v_gene: TRBV18; d_gene: -; CDR3aa: CASSETTNEKLFF; CDR3nt: TGTGCCAGCTCTGAAACAACTAATGAAAAACTGTTTTTT
abundance: -; j_gene: TRBJ2-2; v_gene: TRBV29-1; d_gene: -; CDR3aa: CSASRGDTGELFF; CDR3nt: TGCAGCGCCTCTAGAGGAGATACCGGGGAGCTGTTTTTT
abundance: -; j_gene: TRBJ2-7; v_gene: TRBV7-9; d_gene: -; CDR3aa: CASSGRDEQYF; CDR3nt: TGTGCCAGCAGCGGTCGGGACGAGCAGTACTTC